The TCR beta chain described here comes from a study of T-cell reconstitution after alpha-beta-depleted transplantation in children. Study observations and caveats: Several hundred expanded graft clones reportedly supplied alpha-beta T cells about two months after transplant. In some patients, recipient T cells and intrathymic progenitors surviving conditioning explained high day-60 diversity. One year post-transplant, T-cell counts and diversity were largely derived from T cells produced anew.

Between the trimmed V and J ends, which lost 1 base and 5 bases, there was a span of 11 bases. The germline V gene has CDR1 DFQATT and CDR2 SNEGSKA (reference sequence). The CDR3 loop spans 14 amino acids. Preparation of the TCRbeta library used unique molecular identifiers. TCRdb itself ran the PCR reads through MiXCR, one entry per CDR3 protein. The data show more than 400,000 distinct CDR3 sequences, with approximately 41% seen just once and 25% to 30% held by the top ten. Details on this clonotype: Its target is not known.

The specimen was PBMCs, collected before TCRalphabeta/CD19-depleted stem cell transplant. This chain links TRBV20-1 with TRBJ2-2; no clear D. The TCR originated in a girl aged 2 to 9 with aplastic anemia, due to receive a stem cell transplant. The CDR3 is CSARGVQQTGELFF. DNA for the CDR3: TGCAGTGCTAGAGGGGTGCAGCAAACCGGGGAGCTGTTTTTT.